This T cell receptor beta chain emerged from a study of blood T cell repertoires in COVID-19. Trimming pared 0 bases from V and 5 bases from J, leaving 12 bases between. CDR1 and CDR2 from the germline V gene are SGDLS and YYNGEE. There are 15 residues in the CDR3. Data came from immunoSEQ multiplex PCR; TCRdb stores just in-frame clones and leaves some out. The repertoire includes fewer than 250,000 clones, roughly 90% of them detected once, and approximately 1.6% sits in the top ten. This sequence was found in a man aged 65 to 85 with acute or convalescent COVID-19. Input material: peripheral blood. This sequence joins TRBV9 and TRBJ2-1, with D tentatively TRBD2 (5 bases). CDR3 in amino acids: CASSVEGPGNNEQFF. The CDR3 nucleotides are TGTGCCAGCAGCGTAGAGGGTCCCGGGAACAATGAGCAGTTCTTC.